Listed below are T cell receptor beta chains from one sample, sequenced in a study of T cell changes during pregnancy in multiple sclerosis. Here immunoSEQ multiplex PCR was the method, and the copy in TCRdb shows in-frame clones only, minus some. The sample lists 40,000 or so clones, approximately 92% occurring once. The specimen comprised CD8+ T cells from peripheral blood mononuclear cells, sampled in the third trimester of pregnancy. The receptors originated from a female donor with multiple sclerosis, enrolled in a pregnancy study. Both conserved end residues are part of each CDR3. A D gene is named only where the DNA matches it firmly. Clone size appears in some rows only: once, few, many, or a class for an expanded clone.

J gene | D gene | clone size | V gene | CDR3 protein | CDR3 DNA
TRBJ2-7 | - | once | TRBV19 | CASSITGTYEQYF | TGTGCCAGTAGTATTACGGGGACCTACGAGCAGTACTTC
TRBJ2-7 | TRBD1 | - | TRBV11-2 | CASSFPDRGRDEQYF | TGTGCCAGCAGCTTCCCAGACAGGGGGCGCGACGAGCAGTACTTC
TRBJ2-7 | TRBD1 | once | TRBV6-6 | CASTYRSGQGGNEQYF | TGTGCCAGCACCTACCGGTCTGGACAGGGTGGGAACGAGCAGTACTTC
TRBJ2-5 | - | - | TRBV6-1 | CASQYSTGRGETQYF | TGTGCCAGCCAGTACTCTACAGGGAGGGGAGAGACCCAGTACTTC
TRBJ2-7 | - | - | TRBV27 | CASSFNSRGNEQYF | TGTGCCAGCAGTTTTAATAGTCGGGGGAACGAGCAGTACTTC
TRBJ2-1 | TRBD2 | - | TRBV4-3 | CASSQGLAGAYNEQFF | TGCGCCAGCAGCCAAGGGCTAGCGGGAGCATACAATGAGCAGTTCTTC
TRBJ2-3 | TRBD2 | - | TRBV9 | CASSSYAGTSIVGTDTQYF | TGTGCCAGCAGCTCCTATGCCGGGACTAGCATAGTTGGCACAGATACGCAGTATTTT
TRBJ2-7 | TRBD2 | - | TRBV2 | CASLTSMINEQYF | TGTGCCAGTTTGACTAGCATGATTAACGAGCAGTACTTC
TRBJ2-7 | - | few | TRBV25-1 | CASSWGVSYEQYF | TGTGCCAGCAGTTGGGGGGTTTCCTACGAGCAGTACTTC
TRBJ2-7 | TRBD2 | - | TRBV5-5 | CASSTTSGTYEQYF | TGTGCCAGCAGCACTACCAGCGGGACCTACGAGCAGTACTTC
TRBJ2-1 | - | - | TRBV7-9 | CASSLGLGDEQFF | TGTGCCAGCAGCTTGGGACTGGGGGATGAGCAGTTCTTC
TRBJ2-7 | TRBD1 | - | TRBV30 | CAWSVGTVYEQYF | TGTGCCTGGAGTGTGGGGACAGTTTACGAGCAGTACTTC
TRBJ2-7 | TRBD2 | - | TRBV28 | CASSMLLAGGGPLYEQYF | TGTGCCAGCAGTATGCTACTAGCGGGAGGAGGTCCCCTTTACGAGCAGTACTTC
TRBJ2-6 | - | - | TRBV6-5 | CASRLSAGGANVLTF | TGTGCCAGCAGACTCTCTGCGGGTGGGGCCAACGTCCTGACTTTC
TRBJ2-1 | - | - | TRBV30 | CAWGGTVLYNEQFF | TGTGCCTGGGGGGGGACAGTTCTATACAATGAGCAGTTCTTC
TRBJ2-7 | TRBD2 | - | TRBV11-3 | CASSLGTSEQYF | TGTGCCAGCAGCCTAGGGACTAGTGAGCAGTACTTC
TRBJ2-1 | - | once | TRBV14 | CASSQLPDNEQFF | TGTGCCAGCAGCCAACTACCGGACAATGAGCAGTTCTTC
TRBJ1-3 | - | - | TRBV4-3 | CASSQTDGNTIYF | TGCGCCAGCAGCCAGACTGATGGAAACACCATATATTTT
TRBJ2-1 | TRBD1 | - | TRBV5-8 | CASSFDRDLLGVNEQFF | TGTGCCAGCAGCTTTGACAGGGACCTCTTGGGTGTCAATGAGCAGTTCTTC
TRBJ2-2 | TRBD1 | once | TRBV7-9 | CASSATGGRTGELFF | TGTGCCAGCAGCGCAACAGGGGGGCGAACCGGGGAGCTGTTTTTT
TRBJ2-1 | - | once | TRBV27 | CASIGRGTYNEQFF | TGTGCCAGCATCGGGCGGGGAACCTACAATGAGCAGTTCTTC
TRBJ1-4 | - | - | TRBV6-4 | CASSQTAATNEKLFF | TGTGCCAGCAGCCAAACAGCAGCAACTAATGAAAAACTGTTTTTT
TRBJ1-4 | - | - | TRBV13 | CASTLRGATNEKLFF | TGTGCCAGCACACTCCGTGGGGCCACTAATGAAAAACTGTTTTTT
TRBJ2-7 | TRBD1 | - | TRBV28 | CASSETPGQRPYEQYF | TGTGCCAGCAGTGAGACTCCGGGACAGAGGCCCTACGAGCAGTACTTC
TRBJ2-7 | TRBD2 | once | TRBV7-9 | CASSSGLAVSYEQYF | TGTGCCAGCAGCTCTGGACTAGCGGTATCCTACGAGCAGTACTTC
TRBJ2-5 | - | - | TRBV5-6 | CASSFLSETQYF | TGTGCCAGCAGCTTCCTGTCTGAGACCCAGTACTTC
TRBJ1-1 | - | - | TRBV4-3 | CASSQDRGTEAFF | TGCGCCAGCAGCCAAGATCGGGGCACTGAAGCTTTCTTT
TRBJ2-3 | TRBD2 | - | TRBV15 | CATYTGLGTDTQYF | TGTGCCACTTACACAGGACTAGGCACAGATACGCAGTATTTT
TRBJ1-2 | - | once | TRBV28 | CASSPIGRGLGGYTF | TGTGCCAGCAGTCCTATAGGGCGGGGCTTAGGGGGCTACACCTTC